One sample yielded the 27 T cell receptor beta chains listed below, sequenced in a study of shared clonotypes between healthy human individuals. Some clones are missing from TCRdb's copy, which holds only in-frame ones; the method was immunoSEQ multiplex PCR. The repertoire has some 1.5 million clones, 95% to 99% of them found once; the top ten carry roughly 0.45%. Sequencing was done on a sample of naive CD4+ T cells sorted from blood. As to subset: CD45RA+ positively selected. The receptors derive from a man aged 25 to 40 in good health.

The J gene is TRBJ1-2, the V gene TRBV28, with a tentative D call TRBD1 (5 bases). The CDR3 spans 13 residues. The V gene lost 3 bases and the J gene lost 2 bases, with 7 bases spanning the gap. The V gene's germline CDR1 is MDHEN and CDR2 SYDVKM. The CDR3 reads CASSFHRNYGYTF. The DNA of the CDR3 is TGTGCCAGCAGTTTCCACAGGAACTATGGCTACACCTTC.

The gene calls are TRBV28 and TRBJ2-6; D may be TRBD1 (5 bases). V was clipped by 5 bases and J by 3 bases, with 14 bases between them. The CDR3 is made up of 16 amino acids. From germline, CDR1 is MDHEN and CDR2 SYDVKM. As DNA, the CDR3 is TGTGCCAGCAGTCGAAATAAGGGGTTTGGGGCCAACGTCCTGACTTTC. Its protein product is CASSRNKGFGANVLTF.

The rearrangement uses TRBV5-3 and TRBJ2-7, with D perhaps matching TRBD1 (5 bases). TRBV5-3 is an open reading frame, and its role is uncertain. Between the trimmed V and J ends, which lost 3 bases and 13 bases, there was a span of 14 bases. The CDR3 covers 11 residues. CDR3 region: CARSSGQAAYF. CDR3 DNA sequence: TGTGCCAGAAGCTCAGGGCAGGCCGCATACTTC.

The V gene is TRBV10-2, the J gene TRBJ2-7, with 7 bases aligning to TRBD2. The germline V gene has CDR1 WSHSY and CDR2 SAAADI. CDR3 length equals 15 residues. Trimming at V came to 3 bases and at J to 5 bases, leaving 10 bases not matched to a gene. The CDR3 region is CASSEGREPLDEQYF. The CDR3 DNA sequence: TGCGCCAGCAGTGAAGGGAGGGAGCCCCTGGACGAGCAGTACTTC.

The J gene is TRBJ1-3, the V gene TRBV29-1; D might be TRBD1 (6 bases). CDR1 is SQVTM, CDR2 ANQGSEA, per germline. Trimming shortened V by 7 bases and J by 0 bases, and 10 bases separated the two germline ends. There are 13 residues in the CDR3. CDR3 loop: CSAQGSSGNTIYF. The CDR3 nucleotides read TGCAGCGCCCAGGGGAGCTCTGGAAACACCATATATTTT.

The V call is TRBV18, the J call TRBJ1-2, with a possible D match to TRBD1 (6 bases). Trimming pared 6 bases from V and 2 bases from J, leaving 10 bases between. The CDR3 spans 13 residues. In germline, CDR1 is KGHSH, CDR2 LQKENI. The CDR3 coding sequence is TGTGCCAGCTCTGCTACAGGGAACTATGGCTACACCTTC. It specifies CASSATGNYGYTF.

The chain is built from TRBV19 and TRBJ2-3; maybe TRBD1 (5 bases). With 2 bases removed from V and 0 bases from J, the gap between germline ends came to 12 bases. Germline CDR1 is LNHDA and CDR2 is SQIVND (reference sequence). The CDR3 has 16 residues. The CDR3 loop is CASSILRAASTDTQYF. The DNA of the CDR3 is TGTGCCAGTAGTATACTCAGGGCGGCTAGCACAGATACGCAGTATTTT.

J is TRBJ1-1 and V is TRBV9, with 7 bases aligning to TRBD1. Germline trimming cut 0 bases from V and 11 bases from J; bases unmatched to any gene: 13. CDR1 and CDR2 (germline): SGDLS, YYNGEE. There are 15 residues in the CDR3. CDR3 nucleotide sequence: TGTGCCAGCAGCGTAGCTACCCACGACAGGGCGGATGCTTTCTTT. Encoded protein: CASSVATHDRADAFF.

This chain links TRBV30 with TRBJ2-7, with no clear D. Germline loops: CDR1 GTSNPN, CDR2 SVGIG (reference sequence). Trimming cost V 0 bases and J 5 bases, with 14 bases left between them. CDR3 length: 14 residues. The CDR3 DNA follows: TGTGCCTGGAGTGTACCTGGCTCTGGAGACGAGCAGTACTTC. Encoded protein: CAWSVPGSGDEQYF.

The chain has TRBV2 and TRBJ2-7; D gene ambiguous. This CDR3 comprises 13 residues. Germline V gene lookup returns CDR1 SNHLY and CDR2 FYNNEI. The V end was cut by 5 bases, the J end by 1 base, with 9 bases between. The CDR3 sequence is CASSPQVSYEQYF. The CDR3 nucleotides read TGTGCCAGCAGTCCTCAGGTTTCCTACGAGCAGTACTTC.

The V call is TRBV18, the J call TRBJ2-5, with D tentatively TRBD1 or TRBD2 (5 bases each). Germline loops: CDR1 KGHSH, CDR2 LQKENI. This CDR3 spans 14 amino acids. V was cut by 3 bases and J by 5 bases, with 13 bases left in between. Here the CDR3 DNA reads TGTGCCAGCTCACCTACCGGGGCCAGGGAGACCCAGTACTTC. This codes for CASSPTGARETQYF. The whole variable domain, filled in from reference TRBV18 and TRBJ2-5, reads NAGVMQNPRHLVRRRGQEARLRCSPMKGHSHVYWYRQLPEEGLKFMVYLQKENIIDESGMPKERFSAEFPKEGPSILRIQQVVRGDSAAYFCASSPTGARETQYFGPGTRLLVL.

CDR3 coding DNA: TGTGCCAGCAGCCGGGGGAGCGGGAGAAGTACGCAGTATTTT. Translation gives CASSRGSGRSTQYF. V is TRBV7-3 and J is TRBJ2-3; 8 nucleotides line up with TRBD2. Germline V lookup: CDR1 SGHTA, CDR2 FQGTGA. V lost 5 bases and J lost 8; bases outside the gene matches: 9. This CDR3 is built from 14 residues.

The chain carries TRBV7-9 and TRBJ2-1; D gene unclear. Trimming took off 5 bases at V and 6 bases at J, with 11 bases between the two ends. Germline V CDR1 and CDR2: SEHNR, FQNEAQ (reference sequence). CDR3 length: 13 amino acids. CDR3 sequence reads: CASSRSRANEQFF. CDR3 in DNA: TGTGCCAGCAGCAGATCTAGGGCCAATGAGCAGTTCTTC.

The chain joins TRBV7-6 to TRBJ2-3; D possibly corresponds to TRBD2 (6 bases). In germline, CDR1 is SGHVS, CDR2 FNYEAQ. V was shortened by 4 bases and J by 6 bases, with 11 bases between the two germline ends. The CDR3 has 13 amino acids. CDR3 residues: CASSSGDWDTQYF. CDR3 nucleotide sequence: TGTGCCAGCAGCTCCGGGGACTGGGATACGCAGTATTTT. The full variable domain, in which reference TRBV7-6 and TRBJ2-3 provide the parts outside the CDR3, is GAGVSQSPRYKVTKRGQDVALRCDPISGHVSLYWYRQALGQGPEFLTYFNYEAQQDKSGLPNDRFSAERPEGSISTLTIQRTEQRDSAMYRCASSSGDWDTQYFGPGTRLTVL.

The J gene is TRBJ2-1, the V gene TRBV2, with D perhaps matching TRBD1 (5 bases). This CDR3 region has 14 residues. The V gene's germline CDR1 is SNHLY and CDR2 FYNNEI. The ends were cut back, 5 bases at V and 5 bases at J, with 13 bases in the middle. The CDR3 DNA is TGTGCCAGCAGTCCAATCCAGGGAAACAATGAGCAGTTCTTC. This encodes CASSPIQGNNEQFF.

The J gene is TRBJ1-1, the V gene TRBV5-1; a weak D match, TRBD1 (6 bases). Trimming took off 4 bases at V and 5 bases at J, with 12 bases between the two ends. The CDR3 spans 13 residues. CDR1 SGHRS and CDR2 YFSETQ come from the germline V gene. The CDR3 loop is CASSITGYTEAFF. The DNA of the CDR3 is TGCGCCAGCAGCATCACAGGGTATACTGAAGCTTTCTTT.

This chain joins TRBV10-3 and TRBJ2-7, with D tentatively TRBD1 (5 bases). The ends were cut back, 5 bases at V and 5 bases at J, with 10 bases in the middle. CDR3 length: 12 amino acids. Germline V lookup: CDR1 ENHRY, CDR2 SYGVKD. CDR3 in amino acids: CAISIDRHEQYF. CDR3 nucleotide sequence: TGTGCCATCAGTATAGACAGACACGAGCAGTACTTC.

The CDR3 nucleotides read TGTGCCAGCTCACCAGCTTTCGTCGGATACGAGCAGTACTTC. It codes for CASSPAFVGYEQYF. V is TRBV18 and J is TRBJ2-7; D not certain. CDR1 is KGHSH, CDR2 LQKENI, per germline. The CDR3 is 14 residues long. Trimming removed 2 bases at V and 4 bases at J, with 12 bases between.

The chain joins TRBV5-1 to TRBJ2-5; TRBD2 agrees at 14 bases. Germline trimming cut 2 bases from V and 5 bases from J; bases unmatched to any gene: 5. Germline CDR1 and CDR2: SGHRS and YFSETQ. This CDR3 has 16 residues. CDR3 residues: CASSLPGLAGEETQYF. The CDR3 DNA sequence: TGCGCCAGCAGCTTACCGGGACTAGCGGGAGAGGAGACCCAGTACTTC.

A single count supports this clone. J is TRBJ2-5 and V is TRBV13; 7 bases match TRBD1. The CDR3 length is 17 residues. V was pared by 3 bases and J by 1 base, with 11 bases of the junction left unmatched. Germline V gene lookup returns CDR1 PRHDT and CDR2 FYEKMQ (reference sequence). The CDR3 bases are TGTGCCAGCAGCTTTGGGACAGCATTTCGACCCCAAGAGACCCAGTACTTC. This gives the protein CASSFGTAFRPQETQYF.

Remarks on this clone: This CDR3 is also generated by other DNA sequences in the sample. V and J are TRBV6-5 and TRBJ2-7; D not certain. Germline assignment: CDR1 MNHEY and CDR2 SVGAGI. Between the trimmed V and J ends, which lost 2 bases and 4 bases, there was a span of 6 bases. This CDR3 comprises 12 residues. The CDR3 region is CASSYPGYEQYF. The CDR3 coding sequence is TGTGCCAGCAGTTACCCCGGGTACGAGCAGTACTTC.

CDR3 protein: CASSQDGVGWIGYTF. The CDR3 coding sequence is TGCGCCAGCAGCCAAGATGGAGTTGGGTGGATAGGCTACACCTTC. The chain employs TRBV4-3 and TRBJ1-2; D call uncertain. CDR1 is LGHNA, CDR2 YSLEER, per germline. The V end lost 0 bases, the J end lost 8 bases, and 16 bases lay between the germline ends. This CDR3 contains 15 residues.

In this sample, this clone turned up once. V gene TRBV5-5 combines with J gene TRBJ2-1; 16 bases match TRBD2. The germline gives CDR1 SGHKS, CDR2 YYEKEE (reference sequence). The CDR3 has 16 residues. Unmatched junction bases numbered 5, after V lost 3 bases and J lost 8 bases. This CDR3 reads CASSWGLAGGQDEQFF. CDR3 DNA: TGTGCCAGCAGCTGGGGACTAGCGGGAGGGCAGGATGAGCAGTTCTTC.

The V call is TRBV9, the J call TRBJ2-5; D gene uncertain. The CDR3 has 13 amino acids. Germline CDR1 and CDR2: SGDLS and YYNGEE. Trimming cost V 3 bases and J 7 bases, with 13 bases left between them. CDR3: CASSGEGLGTQYF. The CDR3 bases are TGTGCCAGCAGCGGAGAAGGTCTTGGGACCCAGTACTTC.

The CDR3 bases are TGCGCCAGCAGTCAATCCTCCCATTCAGGTCCCTATGGCTACACCTTC. Translating it yields CASSQSSHSGPYGYTF. The chain couples TRBV23-1 to TRBJ1-2; D remains ambiguous. TRBV23-1 qualifies as an ORF whose function is uncertain. V lost 0 bases and J lost 4, with 15 bases in between. This CDR3 is 16 amino acids long.

CDR3 nucleotides: TGTGCCAGCAGCTTACAGGGGTGGGGCGAAAAACTGTTTTTT. Translating it yields CASSLQGWGEKLFF. The chain uses TRBV5-4 and TRBJ1-4, with 7 bases identical to TRBD1. CDR1 SGHNT and CDR2 YYREEE come from the germline V gene (reference sequence). V was clipped by 2 bases and J by 8 bases; unmatched bases: 6. CDR3 length: 14 residues.

The chain couples TRBV11-3 to TRBJ2-1; 11 bases fit TRBD2. Germline values: CDR1 SGHNT, CDR2 YENEEA. The ends lost 1 base at V and 8 bases at J; junction bases unmatched: 4. The CDR3 has 15 amino acids. In DNA, the CDR3 is TGTGCCAGCAGCTTAGTTAGCGGGAGGGGGGATGAGCAGTTCTTC. It is translated as CASSLVSGRGDEQFF.